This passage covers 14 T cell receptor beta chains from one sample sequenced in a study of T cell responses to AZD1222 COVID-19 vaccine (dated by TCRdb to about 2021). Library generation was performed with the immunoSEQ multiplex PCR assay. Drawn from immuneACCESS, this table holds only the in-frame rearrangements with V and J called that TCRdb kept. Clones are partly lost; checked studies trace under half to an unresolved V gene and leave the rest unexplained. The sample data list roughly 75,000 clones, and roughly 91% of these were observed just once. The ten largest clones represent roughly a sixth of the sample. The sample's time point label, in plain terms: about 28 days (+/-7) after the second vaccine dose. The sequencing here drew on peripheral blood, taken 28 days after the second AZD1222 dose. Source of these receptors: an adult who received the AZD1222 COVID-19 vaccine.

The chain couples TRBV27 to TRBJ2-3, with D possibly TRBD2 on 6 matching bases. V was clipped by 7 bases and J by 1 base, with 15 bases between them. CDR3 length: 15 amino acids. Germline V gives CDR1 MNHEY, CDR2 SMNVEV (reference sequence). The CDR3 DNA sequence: TGTGCCAGCACGGGGCGGGGTAAGGGCACAGATACGCAGTATTTT. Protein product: CASTGRGKGTDTQYF.

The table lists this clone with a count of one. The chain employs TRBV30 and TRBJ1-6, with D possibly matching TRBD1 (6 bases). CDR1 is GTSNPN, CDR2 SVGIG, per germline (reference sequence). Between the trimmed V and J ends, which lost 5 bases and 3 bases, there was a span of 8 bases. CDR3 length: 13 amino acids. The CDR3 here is CAWGQYYNSPLHF. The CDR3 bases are TGTGCCTGGGGACAGTACTATAATTCACCCCTCCACTTT.

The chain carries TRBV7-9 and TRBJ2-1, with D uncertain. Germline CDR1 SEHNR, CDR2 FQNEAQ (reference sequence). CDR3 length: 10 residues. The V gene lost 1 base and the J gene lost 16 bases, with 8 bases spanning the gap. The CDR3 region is CASSLETAFF. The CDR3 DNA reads TGTGCCAGCAGCTTAGAGACCGCCTTCTTC.

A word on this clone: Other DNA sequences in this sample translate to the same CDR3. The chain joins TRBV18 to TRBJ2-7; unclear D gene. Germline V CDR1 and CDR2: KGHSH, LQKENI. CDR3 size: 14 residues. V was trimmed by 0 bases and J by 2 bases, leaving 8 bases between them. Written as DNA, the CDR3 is TGTGCCAGCTCACCACCTTCAGGAACCTACGAGCAGTACTTC. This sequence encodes CASSPPSGTYEQYF.

The CDR3 DNA reads as TGTGCCAGCAGGGGCACAGGGGGTTTCTATGGCTACACCTTC. This translates into CASRGTGGFYGYTF. The rearrangement joins TRBV28 to TRBJ1-2; the match to TRBD1 covers 8 bases. V shed 6 bases and J 4 bases; nucleotides not matched to a gene: 7. The CDR3 spans 14 residues. Germline V lookup: CDR1 MDHEN, CDR2 SYDVKM.

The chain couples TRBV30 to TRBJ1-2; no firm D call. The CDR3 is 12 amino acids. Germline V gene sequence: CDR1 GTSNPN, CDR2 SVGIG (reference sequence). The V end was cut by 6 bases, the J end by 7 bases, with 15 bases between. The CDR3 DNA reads TGTGCCTGCCAAAAGGCCATGGTTGGCTACACCTTC. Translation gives CACQKAMVGYTF.

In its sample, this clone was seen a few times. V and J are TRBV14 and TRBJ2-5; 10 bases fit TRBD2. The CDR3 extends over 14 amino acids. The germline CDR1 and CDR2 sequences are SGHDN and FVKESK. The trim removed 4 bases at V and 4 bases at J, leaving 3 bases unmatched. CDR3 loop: CASSPLAGRETQYF. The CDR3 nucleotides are TGTGCCAGCAGCCCACTAGCGGGGAGAGAGACCCAGTACTTC.

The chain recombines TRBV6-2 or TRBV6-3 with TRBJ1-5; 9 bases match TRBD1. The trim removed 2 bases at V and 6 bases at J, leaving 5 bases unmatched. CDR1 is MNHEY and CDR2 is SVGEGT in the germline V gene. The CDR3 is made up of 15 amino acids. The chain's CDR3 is CASSYDRGVLQPQHF. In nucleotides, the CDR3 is TGTGCCAGCAGTTACGACAGGGGGGTCCTTCAGCCCCAGCATTTT.

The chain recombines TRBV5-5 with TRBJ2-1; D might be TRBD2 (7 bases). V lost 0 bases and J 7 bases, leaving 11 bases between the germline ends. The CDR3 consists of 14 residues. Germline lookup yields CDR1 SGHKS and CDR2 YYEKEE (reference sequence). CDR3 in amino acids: CASSLARGGNEQFF. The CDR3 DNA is TGTGCCAGCAGCTTGGCAAGGGGGGGAAATGAGCAGTTCTTC.

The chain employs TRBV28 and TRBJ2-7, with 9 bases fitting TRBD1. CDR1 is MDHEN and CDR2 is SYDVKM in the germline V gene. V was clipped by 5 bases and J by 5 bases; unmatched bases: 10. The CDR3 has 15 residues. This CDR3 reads CASSRVGQGKNEQYF. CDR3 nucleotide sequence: TGTGCCAGCAGTCGTGTCGGACAGGGGAAGAACGAGCAGTACTTC.

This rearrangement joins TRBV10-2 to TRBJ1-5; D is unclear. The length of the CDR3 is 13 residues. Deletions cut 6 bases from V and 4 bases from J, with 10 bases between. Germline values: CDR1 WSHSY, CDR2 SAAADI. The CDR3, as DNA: TGCGCCAGCAGGAAAGACGGGAATCAGCCCCAGCATTTT. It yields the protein CASRKDGNQPQHF.

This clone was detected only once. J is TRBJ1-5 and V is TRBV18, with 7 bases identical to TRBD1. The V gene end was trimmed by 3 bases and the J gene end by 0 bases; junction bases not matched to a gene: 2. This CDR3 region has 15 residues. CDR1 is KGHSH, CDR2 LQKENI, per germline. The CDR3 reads CASSPQGVSNQPQHF. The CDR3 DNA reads TGTGCCAGCTCACCGCAGGGGGTTAGCAATCAGCCCCAGCATTTT.

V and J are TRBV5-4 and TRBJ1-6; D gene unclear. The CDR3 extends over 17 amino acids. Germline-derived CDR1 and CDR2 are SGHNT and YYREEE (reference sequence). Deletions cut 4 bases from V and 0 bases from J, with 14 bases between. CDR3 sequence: CASSSSQTSSYNSPLHF. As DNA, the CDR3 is TGTGCCAGCAGCAGCTCTCAGACGAGCTCCTATAATTCACCCCTCCACTTT.

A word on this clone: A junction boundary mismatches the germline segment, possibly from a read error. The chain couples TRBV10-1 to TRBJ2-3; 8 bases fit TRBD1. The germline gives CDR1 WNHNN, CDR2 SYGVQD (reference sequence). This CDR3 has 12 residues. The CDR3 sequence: CASSEGRDRLHF. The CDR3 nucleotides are TGCGCCAGCAGTGAGGGCCGGGACAGGCTACATTTT.